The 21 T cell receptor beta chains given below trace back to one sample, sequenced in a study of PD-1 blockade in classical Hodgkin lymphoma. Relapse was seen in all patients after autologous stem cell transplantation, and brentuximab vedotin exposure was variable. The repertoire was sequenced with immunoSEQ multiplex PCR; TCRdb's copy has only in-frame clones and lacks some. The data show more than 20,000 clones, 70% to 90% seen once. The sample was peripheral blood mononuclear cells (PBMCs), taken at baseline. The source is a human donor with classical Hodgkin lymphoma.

CDR3 protein: CASSLVGLAAGNHLEQFF. The CDR3 nucleotides are TGTGCCAGCAGCTTAGTGGGACTAGCGGCGGGGAACCACCTTGAGCAGTTCTTC. This rearrangement joins TRBV7-2 to TRBJ2-1, with 11 bases that match TRBD2. The junction had 14 bases not matched to a gene; V was cut back by 1 base and J by 9 bases. Germline V gene lookup returns CDR1 SGHTA and CDR2 FQGNSA. The CDR3 has 18 residues.

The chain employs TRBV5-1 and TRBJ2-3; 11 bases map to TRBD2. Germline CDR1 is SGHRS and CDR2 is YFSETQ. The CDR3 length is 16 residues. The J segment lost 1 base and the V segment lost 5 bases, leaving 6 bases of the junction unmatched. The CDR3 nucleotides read TGCGCCAGCAGTGATCCGGGACTAGCGGGCACAGATACGCAGTATTTT. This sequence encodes CASSDPGLAGTDTQYF.

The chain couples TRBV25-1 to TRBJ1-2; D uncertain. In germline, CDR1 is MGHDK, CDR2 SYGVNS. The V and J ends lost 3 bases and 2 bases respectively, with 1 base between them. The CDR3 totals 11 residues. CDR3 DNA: TGTGCCAGCAGTGACAACTATGGCTACACCTTC. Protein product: CASSDNYGYTF.

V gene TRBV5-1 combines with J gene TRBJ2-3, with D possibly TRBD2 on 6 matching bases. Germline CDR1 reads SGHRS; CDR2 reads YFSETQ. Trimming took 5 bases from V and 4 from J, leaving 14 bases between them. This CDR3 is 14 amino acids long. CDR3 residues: CASRGTSTSDTQYF. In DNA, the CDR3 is TGCGCCAGCAGGGGGACTTCGACTTCAGATACGCAGTATTTT.

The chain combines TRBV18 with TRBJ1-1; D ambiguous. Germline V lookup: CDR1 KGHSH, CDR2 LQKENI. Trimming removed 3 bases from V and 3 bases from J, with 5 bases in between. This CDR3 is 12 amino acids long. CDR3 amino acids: CASSPRDTEAFF. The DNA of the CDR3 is TGTGCCAGCTCACCCCGGGACACTGAAGCTTTCTTT.

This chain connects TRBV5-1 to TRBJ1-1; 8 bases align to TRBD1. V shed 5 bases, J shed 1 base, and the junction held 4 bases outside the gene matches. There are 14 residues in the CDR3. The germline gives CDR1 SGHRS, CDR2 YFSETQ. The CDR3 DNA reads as TGCGCCAGCAGTGCGGGACAGGCGAACACTGAAGCTTTCTTT. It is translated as CASSAGQANTEAFF.

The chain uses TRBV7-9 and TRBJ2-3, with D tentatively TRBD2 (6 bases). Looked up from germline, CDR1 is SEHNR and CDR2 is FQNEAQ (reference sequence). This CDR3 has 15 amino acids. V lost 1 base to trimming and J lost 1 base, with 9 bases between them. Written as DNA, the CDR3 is TGTGCCAGCAGCTTAGTTTCGGGGGGCACAGATACGCAGTATTTT. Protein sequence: CASSLVSGGTDTQYF.

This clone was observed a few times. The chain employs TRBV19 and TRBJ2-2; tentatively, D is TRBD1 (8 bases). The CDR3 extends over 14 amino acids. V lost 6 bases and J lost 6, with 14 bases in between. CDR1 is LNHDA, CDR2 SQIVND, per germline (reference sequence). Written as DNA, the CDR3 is TGTGCCAGTAGGAAACAGGGGGGGTCCGGGGAGCTGTTTTTT. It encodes CASRKQGGSGELFF.

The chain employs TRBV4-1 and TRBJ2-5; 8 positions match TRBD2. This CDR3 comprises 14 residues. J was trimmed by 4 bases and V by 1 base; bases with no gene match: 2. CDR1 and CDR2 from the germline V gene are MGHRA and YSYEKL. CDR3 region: CASSQGLASETQYF. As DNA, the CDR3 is TGCGCCAGCAGCCAAGGACTAGCGTCAGAGACCCAGTACTTC.

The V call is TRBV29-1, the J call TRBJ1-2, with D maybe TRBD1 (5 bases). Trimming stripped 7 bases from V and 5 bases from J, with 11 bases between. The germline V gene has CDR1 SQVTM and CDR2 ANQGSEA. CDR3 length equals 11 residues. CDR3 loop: CSGLGGYGYTF. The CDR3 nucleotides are TGCAGCGGGTTGGGGGGGTATGGCTACACCTTC. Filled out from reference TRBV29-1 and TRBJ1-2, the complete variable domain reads SAVISQKPSRDICQRGTSLTIQCQVDSQVTMMFWYRQQPGQSLTLIATANQGSEATYESGFVIDKFPISRPNLTFSTLTVSNMSPEDSSIYLCSGLGGYGYTFGSGTRLTVV.

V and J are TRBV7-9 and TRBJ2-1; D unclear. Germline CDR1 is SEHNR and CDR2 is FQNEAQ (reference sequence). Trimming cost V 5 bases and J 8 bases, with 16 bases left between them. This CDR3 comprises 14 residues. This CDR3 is CASSPPNPTHEQFF. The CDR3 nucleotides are TGTGCCAGCAGCCCCCCTAACCCCACCCATGAGCAGTTCTTC.

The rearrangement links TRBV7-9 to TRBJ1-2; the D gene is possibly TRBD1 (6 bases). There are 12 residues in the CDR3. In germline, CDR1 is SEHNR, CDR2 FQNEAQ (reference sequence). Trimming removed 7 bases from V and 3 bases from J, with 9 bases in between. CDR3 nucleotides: TGTGCCAGCACGAGGGGGGACTATGGCTACACCTTC. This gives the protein CASTRGDYGYTF.

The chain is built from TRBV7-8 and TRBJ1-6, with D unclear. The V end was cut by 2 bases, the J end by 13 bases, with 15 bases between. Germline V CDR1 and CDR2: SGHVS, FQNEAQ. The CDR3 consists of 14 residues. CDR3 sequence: CASSLTNSPGPLHF. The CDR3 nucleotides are TGTGCCAGCAGCTTAACGAATAGTCCGGGCCCCCTCCACTTT.

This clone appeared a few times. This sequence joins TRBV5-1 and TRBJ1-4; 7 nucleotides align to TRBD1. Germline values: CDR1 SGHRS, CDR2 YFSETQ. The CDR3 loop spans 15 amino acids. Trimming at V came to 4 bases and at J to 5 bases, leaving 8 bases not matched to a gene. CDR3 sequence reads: CASSVAGTENEKLFF. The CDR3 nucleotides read TGCGCCAGCAGCGTGGCCGGGACAGAGAATGAAAAACTGTTTTTT.

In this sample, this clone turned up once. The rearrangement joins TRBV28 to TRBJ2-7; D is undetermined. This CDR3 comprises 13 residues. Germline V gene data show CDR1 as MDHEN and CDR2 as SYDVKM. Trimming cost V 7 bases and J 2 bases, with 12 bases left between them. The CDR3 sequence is CASIRPQPYEQYF. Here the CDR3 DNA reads TGTGCCAGCATTAGGCCGCAGCCCTACGAGCAGTACTTC.

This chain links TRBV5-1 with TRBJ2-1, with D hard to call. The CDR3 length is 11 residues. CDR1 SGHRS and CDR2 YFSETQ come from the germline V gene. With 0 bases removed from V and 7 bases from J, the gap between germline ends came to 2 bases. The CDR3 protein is CASSLENEQFF. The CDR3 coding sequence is TGCGCCAGCAGCTTGGAAAATGAGCAGTTCTTC.

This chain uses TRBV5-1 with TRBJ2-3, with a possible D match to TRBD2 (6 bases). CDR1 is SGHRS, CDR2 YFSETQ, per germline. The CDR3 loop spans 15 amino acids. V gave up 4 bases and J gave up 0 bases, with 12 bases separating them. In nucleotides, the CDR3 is TGCGCCAGCAGCCTCGCGGGGTTCAGCACAGATACGCAGTATTTT. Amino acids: CASSLAGFSTDTQYF. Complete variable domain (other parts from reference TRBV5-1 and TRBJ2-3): KAGVTQTPRYLIKTRGQQVTLSCSPISGHRSVSWYQQTPGQGLQFLFEYFSETQRNKGNFPGRFSGRQFSNSRSEMNVSTLELGDSALYLCASSLAGFSTDTQYFGPGTRLTVL.

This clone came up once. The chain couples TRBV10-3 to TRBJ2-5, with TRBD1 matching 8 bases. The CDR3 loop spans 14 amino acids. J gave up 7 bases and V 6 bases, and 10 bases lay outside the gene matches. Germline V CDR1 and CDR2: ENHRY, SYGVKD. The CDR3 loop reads CAIREQGAAGTQYF. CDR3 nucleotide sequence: TGTGCCATCAGAGAGCAGGGGGCCGCTGGGACCCAGTACTTC.

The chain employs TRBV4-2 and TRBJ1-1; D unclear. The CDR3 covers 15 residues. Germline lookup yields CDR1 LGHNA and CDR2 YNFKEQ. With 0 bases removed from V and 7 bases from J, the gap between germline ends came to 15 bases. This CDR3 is CASSQDLIDGIEAFF. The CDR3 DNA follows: TGTGCCAGCAGCCAAGATTTGATCGACGGAATTGAAGCTTTCTTT.

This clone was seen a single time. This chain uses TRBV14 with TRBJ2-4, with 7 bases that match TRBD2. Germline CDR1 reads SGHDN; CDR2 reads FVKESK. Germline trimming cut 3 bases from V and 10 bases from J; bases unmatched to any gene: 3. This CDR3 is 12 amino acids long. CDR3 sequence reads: CASSQAGGIQYF. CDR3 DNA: TGTGCCAGCAGCCAGGCCGGGGGGATTCAGTACTTC.

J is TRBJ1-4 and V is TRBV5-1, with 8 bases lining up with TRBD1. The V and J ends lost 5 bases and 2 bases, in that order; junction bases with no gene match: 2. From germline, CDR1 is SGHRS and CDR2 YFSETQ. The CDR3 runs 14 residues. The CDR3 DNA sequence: TGCGCCAGCAGACAGGGGGTGACTAATGAAAAACTGTTTTTT. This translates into CASRQGVTNEKLFF.